These 6 T cell receptor beta chains were all obtained from the same sample, sequenced in a study of identical twins (dated by TCRdb to the mid-2010s). The library was obtained by 5' RACE. Sequencing instrument: Illumina HiSeq 2000. The raw public reads went through TCRdb reprocessing: fastp at Q25, MiXCR clone calling, in-frame beta chains kept. Under each unique CDR3 protein, matching rows form one entry showing the most common genes and DNA. For this sample there are 400,000 to 600,000 distinct CDR3 sequences; 20% to 25% appear just once. The ten largest clones represent approximately 0.52% of the sample. These data are also associated with another study on yellow fever vaccine responses in identical twins.

The sample consisted of CD4+ T cells sorted from blood. These receptors originate from a woman under 30 in good health.

This clonotype was observed a few times. The chain has TRBV6-1 and TRBJ2-5; TRBD1 matches 9 bases. Losses at the gene ends were 6 bases for V and 2 bases for J; bases not matched to a gene: 10. Germline assignment: CDR1 MNHNS and CDR2 SASEGT. CDR3 length equals 16 residues. The CDR3 DNA reads as TGTGCCAGCAGCTCAAGCCGGGACAGGGCACAAGAGACCCAGTACTTC. This codes for CASSSSRDRAQETQYF.

The chain carries TRBV10-3 and TRBJ1-1, with D tentatively TRBD1 (6 bases). The CDR3 sequence is 13 residues long. Trimming pared 10 bases from V and 5 bases from J, leaving 17 bases between. Germline CDR1 is ENHRY and CDR2 is SYGVKD. The CDR3: CATNGGLQTEAFF. The CDR3 coding sequence is TGTGCCACCAACGGGGGCCTTCAGACTGAAGCTTTCTTT.

This clonotype was observed a few times. V gene TRBV12-3 or TRBV12-4 combines with J gene TRBJ2-2, with TRBD2 matching over 11 bases. Trimming cost V 6 bases and J 5 bases; bases outside gene matches: 2. The CDR3 has 14 amino acids. In nucleotides, the CDR3 is TGTGCCAGCAGGGTAGCGGGGGGGACCGGGGAGCTGTTTTTT. The encoded protein is CASRVAGGTGELFF.

The V and J genes are TRBV4-2 and TRBJ2-3, with 8 bases identical to TRBD2. This CDR3 spans 15 amino acids. V lost 4 bases and J lost 2; bases outside the gene matches: 5. Looked up from germline, CDR1 is LGHNA and CDR2 is YNFKEQ. Here the CDR3 DNA reads TGTGCCAGCAGCCCGACGGGGGGGCCCACAGATACGCAGTATTTT. Translated, it gives CASSPTGGPTDTQYF.

The chain combines TRBV2 with TRBJ1-6; the D gene is possibly TRBD1 (5 bases). This CDR3 has 13 residues. V was trimmed by 3 bases and J by 8 bases, leaving 8 bases between them. Germline CDR1 reads SNHLY; CDR2 reads FYNNEI. CDR3 amino acids: CASSDGAYSPLHF. The DNA of the CDR3 is TGTGCCAGCAGTGACGGGGCATATTCACCCCTCCACTTT.

This clonotype has only one observation. The chain has TRBV4-1 and TRBJ2-7; the D gene is possibly TRBD1 (6 bases). This CDR3 region has 14 residues. Germline CDR1 and CDR2: MGHRA and YSYEKL. Trimming cost V 6 bases and J 4 bases, with 16 bases left between them. CDR3 loop: CASSLLQGTYEQYV. Written as DNA, the CDR3 is TGCGCCAGCAGTCTCCTTCAGGGGACATACGAGCAGTACGTC.